This TCR beta chain was observed in a study of monozygotic twins with inflammatory bowel disease. Per germline, CDR1 SGDLS and CDR2 YYNGEE. CDR3 length: 15 residues. With respect to this clonotype: Its antigen is unknown.

Study-wide findings and caveats: Inverse Simpson values showed less TCRbeta diversity in IBD patients than in their healthy co-twins. Immunosuppressive treatment differences may have increased patient repertoire variability.

Reprocessing the 5' RACE reads, TCRdb reports a single entry for every CDR3 protein and omits DNA. This table lists 210,000 or so distinct CDR3 sequences. The source material was blood. The TCR sequence derives from a human donor with ulcerative colitis or Crohn's disease, or a healthy co-twin of an affected twin (not recorded which). The chain couples TRBV9 to TRBJ2-7; TCRdb picks TRBD2, but there is no DNA to check that call. The CDR3 sequence is CASSVGTSGSSEQYF.